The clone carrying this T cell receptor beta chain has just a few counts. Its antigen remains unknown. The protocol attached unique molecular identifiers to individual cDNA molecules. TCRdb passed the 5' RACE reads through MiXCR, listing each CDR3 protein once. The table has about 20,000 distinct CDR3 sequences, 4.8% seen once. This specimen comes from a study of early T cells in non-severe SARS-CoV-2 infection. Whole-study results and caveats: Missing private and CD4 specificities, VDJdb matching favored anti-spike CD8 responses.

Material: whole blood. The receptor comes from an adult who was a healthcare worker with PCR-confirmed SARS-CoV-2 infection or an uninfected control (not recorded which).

CDR3 nucleotides: TGTGCCAGCTCACCAAAGCCGGGATCTAGGTCGGCTGAAGCTTTCTTT. Translating it yields CASSPKPGSRSAEAFF. The chain carries TRBV18 and TRBJ1-1; D is ambiguous. Trimming pared 2 bases from V and 6 bases from J, leaving 19 bases between. The germline gives CDR1 KGHSH, CDR2 LQKENI. This CDR3 is built from 16 residues.